The T cell receptor (beta chain) described here comes from a study of blood T cell repertoires in COVID-19. Study at large: Sample material is recorded as cDNA or gDNA derived from T cells, B-cell-depleted T cells, or PBMCs.

Looked up from germline, CDR1 is LNHNV and CDR2 is YYDKDF (reference sequence). The CDR3 runs 22 residues. V gave up 1 base and J gave up 6 bases; unmatched junction bases: 25. As originally analysed: Amplification with reference gene primers provided the estimates of nucleated cell counts. Generated by immunoSEQ multiplex PCR, the TCRdb table keeps only in-frame clones and is missing some. For V, J and clone size, that table is used; D and trimming come from the DNA. The sample carries about 220,000 clones, 84% recorded once. The material sequenced was peripheral blood. The TCR was taken from a man aged 45-65 years with active or convalescent COVID-19. The genes are TRBV15 and TRBJ2-1; 9 positions agree with TRBD1. The CDR3 here is CATSRGGSLVGTGIRRANEQFF. The CDR3 nucleotides are TGTGCCACCAGCAGAGGGGGATCCTTGGTGGGGACAGGGATTCGTAGGGCCAATGAGCAGTTCTTC.